The 8 T cell receptor beta chains given below trace back to one sample, sequenced in a study of T cell responses to AZD1222 COVID-19 vaccine. Measured with immunoSEQ multiplex PCR; TCRdb has only the in-frame clones, and not every one. Of about 150,000 clones detected, around 86% appear once; the ten largest clones hold around 4.1%. Sequencing was performed on peripheral blood, taken on day 0 of MenACWY control vaccination. These receptors came from an adult in good health.

DNA of the CDR3: TGTGCCAGTAGTATTGGGGCGGAAAATCAGCCCCAGCATTTT. It is translated as CASSIGAENQPQHF. The genes are TRBV19 and TRBJ1-5; maybe TRBD1 (5 bases). Deletions cut 3 bases from V and 4 bases from J, with 10 bases between. The CDR3 totals 14 residues. In germline, CDR1 is LNHDA, CDR2 SQIVND (reference sequence).

The V call is TRBV7-9, the J call TRBJ2-1; TRBD2 matches 14 bases. The germline CDR1 and CDR2 sequences are SEHNR and FQNEAQ (reference sequence). J lost 0 bases, V lost 5 bases, and 9 bases had no gene match. The CDR3 has 19 amino acids. For the CDR3, the DNA is TGTGCCAGCAGCCCAAGGACTAGCGGGGGGCTCAGCTCCTACAATGAGCAGTTCTTC. Translation gives CASSPRTSGGLSSYNEQFF.

This clone was picked up one time. The chain employs TRBV28 and TRBJ1-2, with D unclear. Trimming pared 3 bases from V and 4 bases from J, leaving 15 bases between. The CDR3 runs to 15 residues. Germline V gene lookup returns CDR1 MDHEN and CDR2 SYDVKM. The CDR3 loop reads CASSFVDGSVYGYTF. The CDR3 DNA reads as TGTGCCAGCAGTTTCGTTGACGGGAGTGTCTATGGCTACACCTTC.

CDR3 sequence: CASSMKGIRDPVKREQFF. The CDR3 DNA sequence: TGTGCCAGTAGTATGAAGGGAATCCGGGACCCGGTGAAGCGTGAGCAGTTCTTC. The chain has TRBV19 and TRBJ2-1, with D perhaps matching TRBD1 or TRBD2 (5 bases each). Germline-derived CDR1 and CDR2 are LNHDA and SQIVND (reference sequence). The CDR3 has 18 residues. V lost 3 bases and J lost 9, with 27 bases in between.

This clone was recorded once. CDR3 bases: TGCGCCAGCAGCGAGACAGTAGCCAAAAACATTCAGTACTTC. It codes for CASSETVAKNIQYF. V usage is TRBV5-1 and J usage is TRBJ2-4; D may be TRBD1 (5 bases). The germline V gene has CDR1 SGHRS and CDR2 YFSETQ. The CDR3 contains 14 residues. V was trimmed by 4 bases and J by 0 bases, leaving 8 bases between them. The full variable domain, rest sourced from reference TRBV5-1 and TRBJ2-4, is KAGVTQTPRYLIKTRGQQVTLSCSPISGHRSVSWYQQTPGQGLQFLFEYFSETQRNKGNFPGRFSGRQFSNSRSEMNVSTLELGDSALYLCASSETVAKNIQYFGAGTRLSVL.

The chain uses TRBV4-1 and TRBJ2-7; 12 bases line up with TRBD1. CDR1 MGHRA and CDR2 YSYEKL come from the germline V gene. V shed 0 bases and J 5 bases; nucleotides not matched to a gene: 17. The CDR3 length is 20 residues. The CDR3 sequence is CASSQEGGQGATQGYHEQYF. CDR3 coding DNA: TGCGCCAGCAGCCAAGAAGGGGGACAGGGGGCAACGCAGGGCTACCACGAGCAGTACTTC.

V and J are TRBV5-4 and TRBJ1-2; D ambiguous. CDR1 and CDR2 (germline): SGHNT, YYREEE (reference sequence). This CDR3 has 15 amino acids. The V gene lost 5 bases and the J gene lost 2 bases, with 16 bases spanning the gap. The CDR3 sequence is CASSNRILTNYGYTF. Written as DNA, the CDR3 is TGTGCCAGCAGTAACCGGATATTAACGAACTATGGCTACACCTTC.

The chain joins TRBV24-1 to TRBJ1-4; unclear D gene. Germline CDR1 reads KGHDR; CDR2 reads SFDVKD. The CDR3 contains 15 residues. The ends were cut back, 1 base at V and 8 bases at J, with 13 bases in the middle. CDR3 DNA: TGTGCCACCAGTGATTTCGCCGCTGGAGGGGAAAAACTGTTTTTT. This encodes CATSDFAAGGEKLFF.